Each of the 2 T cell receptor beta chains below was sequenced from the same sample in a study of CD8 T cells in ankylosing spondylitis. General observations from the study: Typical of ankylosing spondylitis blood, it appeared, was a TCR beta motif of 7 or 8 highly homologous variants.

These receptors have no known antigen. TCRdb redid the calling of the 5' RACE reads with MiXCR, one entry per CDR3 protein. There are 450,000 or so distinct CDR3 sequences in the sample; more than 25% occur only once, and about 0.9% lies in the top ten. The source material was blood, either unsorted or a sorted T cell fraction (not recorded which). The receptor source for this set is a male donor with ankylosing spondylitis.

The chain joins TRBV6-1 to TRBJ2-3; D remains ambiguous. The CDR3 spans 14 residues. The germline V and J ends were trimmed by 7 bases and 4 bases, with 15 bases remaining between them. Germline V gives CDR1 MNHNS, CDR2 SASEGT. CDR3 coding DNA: TGTGCCAGCAAGGGCCGTTACAGCCCAGATACGCAGTATTTT. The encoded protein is CASKGRYSPDTQYF.

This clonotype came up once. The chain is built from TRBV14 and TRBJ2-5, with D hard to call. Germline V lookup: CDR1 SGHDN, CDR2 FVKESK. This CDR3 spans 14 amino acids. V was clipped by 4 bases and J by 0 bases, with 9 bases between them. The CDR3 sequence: CASSPEIDQETQYF. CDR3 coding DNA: TGTGCCAGCAGCCCCGAGATAGACCAAGAGACCCAGTACTTC.